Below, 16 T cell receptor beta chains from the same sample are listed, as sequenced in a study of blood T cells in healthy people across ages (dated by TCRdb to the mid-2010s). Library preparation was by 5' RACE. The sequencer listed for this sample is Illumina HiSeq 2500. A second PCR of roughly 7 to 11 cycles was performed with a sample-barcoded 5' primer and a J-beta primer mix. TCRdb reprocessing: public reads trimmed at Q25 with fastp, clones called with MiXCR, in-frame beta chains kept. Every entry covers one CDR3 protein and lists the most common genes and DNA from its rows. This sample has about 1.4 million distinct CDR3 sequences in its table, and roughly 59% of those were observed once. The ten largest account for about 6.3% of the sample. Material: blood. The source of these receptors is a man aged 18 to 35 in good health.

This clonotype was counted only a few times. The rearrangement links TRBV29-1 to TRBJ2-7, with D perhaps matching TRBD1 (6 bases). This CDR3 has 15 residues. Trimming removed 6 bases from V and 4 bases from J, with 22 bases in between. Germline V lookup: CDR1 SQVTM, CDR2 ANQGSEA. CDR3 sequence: CSVVRSGTYTYEQYF. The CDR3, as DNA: TGCAGCGTGGTCAGGTCCGGGACATACACTTACGAGCAGTACTTC.

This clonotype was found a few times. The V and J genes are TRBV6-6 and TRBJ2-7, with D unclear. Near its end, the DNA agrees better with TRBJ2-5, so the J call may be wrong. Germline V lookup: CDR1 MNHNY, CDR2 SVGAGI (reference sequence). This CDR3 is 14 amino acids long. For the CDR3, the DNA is TGTGCCAGCAGCCCCTTCGAGGTTCACGAGACCCAGTACTTC. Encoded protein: CASSPFEVHETQYF.

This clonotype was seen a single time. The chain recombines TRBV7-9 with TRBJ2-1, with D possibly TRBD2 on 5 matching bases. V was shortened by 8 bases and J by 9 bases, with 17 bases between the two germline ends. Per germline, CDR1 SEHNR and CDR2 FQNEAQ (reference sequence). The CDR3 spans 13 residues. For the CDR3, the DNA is TGTGCCAGCGGTTTCGGCGACTATGGTGAGCAGTTCTTC. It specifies CASGFGDYGEQFF.

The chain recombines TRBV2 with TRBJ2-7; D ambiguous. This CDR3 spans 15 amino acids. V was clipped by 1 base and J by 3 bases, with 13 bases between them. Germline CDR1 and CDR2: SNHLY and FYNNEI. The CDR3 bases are TGTGCCAGCAGTGAAGTGAGAGCCGGCCTCTACGAGCAGTACTTC. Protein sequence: CASSEVRAGLYEQYF.

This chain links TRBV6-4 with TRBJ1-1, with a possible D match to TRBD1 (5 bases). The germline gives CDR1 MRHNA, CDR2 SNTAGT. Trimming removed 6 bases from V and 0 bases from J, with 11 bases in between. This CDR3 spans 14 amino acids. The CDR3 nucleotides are TGTGCCAGCAGGCTCGACAGACTGAACACTGAAGCTTTCTTT. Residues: CASRLDRLNTEAFF.

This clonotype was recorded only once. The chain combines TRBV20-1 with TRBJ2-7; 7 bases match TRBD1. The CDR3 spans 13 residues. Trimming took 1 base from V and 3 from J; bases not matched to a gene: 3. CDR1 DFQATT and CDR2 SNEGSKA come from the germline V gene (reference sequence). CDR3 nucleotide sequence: TGCAGTGCTAGAGTGGGACAGAGCTACGAGCAGTACTTC. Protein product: CSARVGQSYEQYF.

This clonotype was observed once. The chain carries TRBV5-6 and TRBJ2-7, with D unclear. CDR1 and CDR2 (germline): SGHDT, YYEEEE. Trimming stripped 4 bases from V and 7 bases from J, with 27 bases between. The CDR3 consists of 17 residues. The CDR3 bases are TGTGCCAGCAGCCGCACCGACGTGGTTAGCTCCTACAATGAGCAGTACTTC. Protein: CASSRTDVVSSYNEQYF.

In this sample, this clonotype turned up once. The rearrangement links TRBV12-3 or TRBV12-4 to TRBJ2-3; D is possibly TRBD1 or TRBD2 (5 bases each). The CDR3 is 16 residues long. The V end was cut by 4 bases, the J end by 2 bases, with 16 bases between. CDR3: CASSSVGPTITDTQYF. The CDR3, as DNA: TGTGCCAGCAGTTCCGTGGGACCAACAATCACAGATACGCAGTATTTT.

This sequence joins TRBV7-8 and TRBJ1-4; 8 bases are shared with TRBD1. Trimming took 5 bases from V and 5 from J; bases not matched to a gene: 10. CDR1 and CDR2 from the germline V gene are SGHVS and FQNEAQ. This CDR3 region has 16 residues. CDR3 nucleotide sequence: TGTGCCAGCAGCCTACGTGGGGCAGGGGGCAATGAAAAACTGTTTTTT. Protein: CASSLRGAGGNEKLFF.

In nucleotides, the CDR3 is TGTGCCAGCAGTTTTATCCGGGGGGATGGCTACACCTTC. It codes for CASSFIRGDGYTF. The rearrangement links TRBV12-3 or TRBV12-4 to TRBJ1-2, with TRBD1 as a possible D gene (5 bases). CDR3 length equals 13 residues. V shed 3 bases and J shed 6 bases, with 11 bases lying between them.

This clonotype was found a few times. CDR3 in DNA: TGTGCCAGCAGTTACCCCCTGAGGGCCGACTTCGACGAGCAGTACTTC. Encoded protein: CASSYPLRADFDEQYF. The chain carries TRBV6-2 or TRBV6-3 and TRBJ2-7; D perhaps matches TRBD2 (5 bases). This CDR3 contains 16 residues. Looked up from germline, CDR1 is MNHEY and CDR2 is SVGEGT. The V gene lost 2 bases and the J gene lost 5 bases, with 19 bases spanning the gap.

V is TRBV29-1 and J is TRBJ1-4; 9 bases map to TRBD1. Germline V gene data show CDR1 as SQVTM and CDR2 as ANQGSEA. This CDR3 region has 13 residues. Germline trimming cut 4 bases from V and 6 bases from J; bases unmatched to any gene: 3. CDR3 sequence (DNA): TGCAGCGTTGGAGGACAGGGGTATGAAAAACTGTTTTTT. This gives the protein CSVGGQGYEKLFF.

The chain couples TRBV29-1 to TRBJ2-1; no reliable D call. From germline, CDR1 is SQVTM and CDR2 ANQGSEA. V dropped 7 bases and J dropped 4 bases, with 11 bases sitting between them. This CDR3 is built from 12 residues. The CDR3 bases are TGCAGCGGAGACACAAGTTACAATGAGCAGTTCTTC. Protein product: CSGDTSYNEQFF.

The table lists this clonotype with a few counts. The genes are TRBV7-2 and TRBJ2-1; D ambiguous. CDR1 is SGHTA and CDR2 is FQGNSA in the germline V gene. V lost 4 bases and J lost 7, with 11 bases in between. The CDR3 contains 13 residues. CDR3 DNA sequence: TGTGCCAGCAGCTCGTGGGATGGGAATGAGCAGTTCTTC. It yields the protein CASSSWDGNEQFF.

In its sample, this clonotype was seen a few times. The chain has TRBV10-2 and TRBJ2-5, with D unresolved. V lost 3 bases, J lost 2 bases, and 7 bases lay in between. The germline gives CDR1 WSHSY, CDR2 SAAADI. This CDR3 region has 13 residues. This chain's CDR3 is CASSDRLQETQYF. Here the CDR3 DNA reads TGCGCCAGCAGTGATAGATTACAAGAGACCCAGTACTTC.

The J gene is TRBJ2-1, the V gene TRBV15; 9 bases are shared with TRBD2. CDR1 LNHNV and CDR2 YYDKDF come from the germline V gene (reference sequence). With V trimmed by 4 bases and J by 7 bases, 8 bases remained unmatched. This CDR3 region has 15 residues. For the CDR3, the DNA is TGTGCCACCAGCAAGGGACTAGCATCCAGTAATGAGCAGTTCTTC. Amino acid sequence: CATSKGLASSNEQFF.